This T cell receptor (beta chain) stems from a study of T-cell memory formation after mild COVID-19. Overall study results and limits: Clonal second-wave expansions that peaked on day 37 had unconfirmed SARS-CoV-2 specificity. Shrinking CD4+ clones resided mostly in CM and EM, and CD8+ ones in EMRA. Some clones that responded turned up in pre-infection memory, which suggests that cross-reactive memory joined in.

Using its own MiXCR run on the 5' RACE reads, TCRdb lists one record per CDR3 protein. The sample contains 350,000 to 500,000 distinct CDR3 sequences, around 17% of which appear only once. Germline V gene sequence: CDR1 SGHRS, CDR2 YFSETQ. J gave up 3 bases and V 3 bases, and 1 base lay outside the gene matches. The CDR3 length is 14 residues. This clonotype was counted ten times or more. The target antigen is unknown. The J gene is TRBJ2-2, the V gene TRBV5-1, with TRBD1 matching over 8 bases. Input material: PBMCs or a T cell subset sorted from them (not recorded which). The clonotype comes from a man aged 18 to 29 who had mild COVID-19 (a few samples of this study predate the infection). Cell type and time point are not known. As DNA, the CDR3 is TGCGCCAGCAGCTGGACAGGGTACACCGGGGAGCTGTTTTTT. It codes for CASSWTGYTGELFF.